Below, one T cell receptor (beta chain) is given with its context. Produced via immunoSEQ multiplex PCR; TCRdb's table is partial and in-frame only. The sample has around 100,000 clones, roughly 91% seen once. This specimen comes from a study of T cell responses to AZD1222 COVID-19 vaccine. The length of the CDR3 is 14 residues. In germline, CDR1 is DFQATT, CDR2 SNEGSKA (reference sequence). V dropped 3 bases and J dropped 1 base, with 10 bases sitting between them. The source material was peripheral blood, sampled on day 0 of AZD1222 vaccination. The receptor's source is an adult in good health. This sequence joins TRBV20-1 and TRBJ1-5; D is undetermined. The chain's CDR3 is CSASKGWSNQPQHF. CDR3 DNA: TGCAGTGCTAGTAAGGGTTGGAGCAATCAGCCCCAGCATTTT.